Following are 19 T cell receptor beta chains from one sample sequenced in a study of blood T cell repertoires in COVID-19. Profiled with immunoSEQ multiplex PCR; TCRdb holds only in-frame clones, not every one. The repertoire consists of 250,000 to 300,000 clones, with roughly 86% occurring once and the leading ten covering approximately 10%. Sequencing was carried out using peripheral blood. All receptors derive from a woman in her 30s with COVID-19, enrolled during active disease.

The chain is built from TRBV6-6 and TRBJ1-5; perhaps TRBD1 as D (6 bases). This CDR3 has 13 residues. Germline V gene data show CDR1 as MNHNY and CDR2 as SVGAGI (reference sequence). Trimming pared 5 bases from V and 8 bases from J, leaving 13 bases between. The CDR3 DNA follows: TGTGCCAGCAGTCGGGGACACTGGGAGCCCCAGCATTTT. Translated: CASSRGHWEPQHF.

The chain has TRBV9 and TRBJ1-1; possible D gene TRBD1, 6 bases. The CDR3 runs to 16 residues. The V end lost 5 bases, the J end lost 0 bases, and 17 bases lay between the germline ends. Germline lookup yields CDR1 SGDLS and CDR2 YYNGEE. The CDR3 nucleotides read TGTGCCAGCAGTTCCCAACCGACAGGACTGAACACTGAAGCTTTCTTT. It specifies CASSSQPTGLNTEAFF.

The DNA of the CDR3 is TGTGCCAGCAGCAGGAGCGGGAGCCCTTCCTACGAGCAGTACTTC. Protein product: CASSRSGSPSYEQYF. The chain joins TRBV5-5 to TRBJ2-7; TRBD2 aligns across 8 bases. The ends lost 4 bases at V and 1 base at J; junction bases unmatched: 7. The CDR3 length is 15 residues. Germline V gene data show CDR1 as SGHKS and CDR2 as YYEKEE (reference sequence).

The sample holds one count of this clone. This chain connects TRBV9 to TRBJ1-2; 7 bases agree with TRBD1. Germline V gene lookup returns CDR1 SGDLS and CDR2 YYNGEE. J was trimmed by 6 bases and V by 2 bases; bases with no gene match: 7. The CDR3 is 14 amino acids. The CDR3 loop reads CASSVPDRDHGYTF. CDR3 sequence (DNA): TGTGCCAGCAGCGTCCCCGACAGGGATCATGGCTACACCTTC.

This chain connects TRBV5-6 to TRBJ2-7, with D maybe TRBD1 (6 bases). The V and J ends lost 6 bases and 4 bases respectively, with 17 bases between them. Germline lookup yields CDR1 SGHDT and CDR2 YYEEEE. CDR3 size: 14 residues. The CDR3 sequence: CASTFSGTLYEQYF. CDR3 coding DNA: TGTGCCAGCACCTTTTCCGGGACACTGTACGAGCAGTACTTC.

CDR3 amino acids: CASSPDRGYSPLHF. DNA for the CDR3: TGTGCCAGCAGCCCCGACAGGGGTTATTCACCCCTCCACTTT. This sequence joins TRBV6-5 and TRBJ1-6; 8 bases agree with TRBD1. The CDR3 consists of 14 residues. V lost 6 bases to trimming and J lost 8 bases; unmatched junction nucleotides: 6. CDR1 is MNHEY, CDR2 SVGAGI, per germline.

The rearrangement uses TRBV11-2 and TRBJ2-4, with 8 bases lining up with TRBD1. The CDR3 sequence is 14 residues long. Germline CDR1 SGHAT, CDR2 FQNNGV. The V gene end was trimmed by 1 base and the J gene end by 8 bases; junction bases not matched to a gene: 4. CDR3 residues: CASSLGTGIDIQYF. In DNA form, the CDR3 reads TGTGCCAGCAGCTTAGGGACAGGGATCGACATTCAGTACTTC.

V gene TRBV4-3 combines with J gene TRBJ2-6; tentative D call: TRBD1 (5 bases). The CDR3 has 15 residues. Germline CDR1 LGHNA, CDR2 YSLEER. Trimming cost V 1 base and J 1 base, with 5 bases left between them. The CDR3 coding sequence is TGCGCCAGCAGCCAAGGACAGTCTGGGGCCAACGTCCTGACTTTC. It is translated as CASSQGQSGANVLTF.

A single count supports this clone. The CDR3 loop reads CASSSLAGGGETQYF. For the CDR3, the DNA is TGTGCCAGCAGCTCACTAGCGGGAGGGGGGGAGACCCAGTACTTC. This rearrangement joins TRBV11-2 to TRBJ2-5, with 13 nucleotides matching TRBD2. Unmatched junction bases numbered 4, after V lost 4 bases and J lost 5 bases. Per germline, CDR1 SGHAT and CDR2 FQNNGV. The CDR3 length is 15 residues.

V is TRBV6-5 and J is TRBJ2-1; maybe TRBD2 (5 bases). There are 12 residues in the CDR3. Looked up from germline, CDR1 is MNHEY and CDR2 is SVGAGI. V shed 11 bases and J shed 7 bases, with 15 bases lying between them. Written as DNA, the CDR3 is TGTGCCGCACGCCTTAGCGATAATGAGCAGTTCTTC. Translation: CAARLSDNEQFF.

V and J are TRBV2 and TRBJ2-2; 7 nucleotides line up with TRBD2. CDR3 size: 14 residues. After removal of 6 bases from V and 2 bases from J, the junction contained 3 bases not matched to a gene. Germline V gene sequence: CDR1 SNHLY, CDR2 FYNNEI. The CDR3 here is CASSVTSNTGELFF. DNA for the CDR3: TGTGCCAGCAGCGTGACTAGCAACACCGGGGAGCTGTTTTTT.

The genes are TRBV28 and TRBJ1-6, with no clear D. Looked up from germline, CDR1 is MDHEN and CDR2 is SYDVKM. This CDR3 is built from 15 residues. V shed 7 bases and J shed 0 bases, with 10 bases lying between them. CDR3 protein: CASKGGSSYNSPLHF. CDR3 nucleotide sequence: TGTGCCAGCAAGGGAGGGAGCTCCTATAATTCACCCCTCCACTTT.

For the CDR3, the DNA is TGCAGTGCTAGTCGGGGAATCGGCAATCAGCCCCAGCATTTT. Residues: CSASRGIGNQPQHF. The chain recombines TRBV20-1 with TRBJ1-5; no firm D call. The CDR3 extends over 14 amino acids. The V end lost 3 bases, the J end lost 2 bases, and 11 bases lay between the germline ends. Germline V gives CDR1 DFQATT, CDR2 SNEGSKA (reference sequence).

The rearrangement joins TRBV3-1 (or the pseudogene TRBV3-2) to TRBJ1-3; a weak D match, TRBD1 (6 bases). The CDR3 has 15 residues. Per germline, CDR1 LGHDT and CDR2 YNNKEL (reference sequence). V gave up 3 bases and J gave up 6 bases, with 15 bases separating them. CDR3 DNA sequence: TGTGCCAGCAGCCATGGGGGCCAGGGAATAAACACCATATATTTT. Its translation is CASSHGGQGINTIYF.

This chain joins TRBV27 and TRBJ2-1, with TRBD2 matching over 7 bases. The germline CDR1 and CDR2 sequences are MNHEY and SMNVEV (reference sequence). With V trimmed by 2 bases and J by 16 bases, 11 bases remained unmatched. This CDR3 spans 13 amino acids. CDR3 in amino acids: CASSLTGGPGKFF. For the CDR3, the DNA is TGTGCCAGCAGTTTAACGGGAGGCCCAGGTAAATTCTTC.

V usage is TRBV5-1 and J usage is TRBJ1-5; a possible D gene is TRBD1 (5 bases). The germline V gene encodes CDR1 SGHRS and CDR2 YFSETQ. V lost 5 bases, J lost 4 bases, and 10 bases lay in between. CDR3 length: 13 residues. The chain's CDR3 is CASRLDRNQPQHF. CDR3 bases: TGCGCCAGCAGGCTTGACAGAAATCAGCCCCAGCATTTT.

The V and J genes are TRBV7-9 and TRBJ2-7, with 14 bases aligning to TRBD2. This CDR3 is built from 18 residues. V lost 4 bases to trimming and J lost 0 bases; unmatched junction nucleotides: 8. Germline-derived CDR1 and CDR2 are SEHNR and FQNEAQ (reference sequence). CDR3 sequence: CASSSTGLAGVSSYEQYF. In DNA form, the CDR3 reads TGTGCCAGCAGCTCCACGGGACTAGCGGGAGTGTCCTCCTACGAGCAGTACTTC.

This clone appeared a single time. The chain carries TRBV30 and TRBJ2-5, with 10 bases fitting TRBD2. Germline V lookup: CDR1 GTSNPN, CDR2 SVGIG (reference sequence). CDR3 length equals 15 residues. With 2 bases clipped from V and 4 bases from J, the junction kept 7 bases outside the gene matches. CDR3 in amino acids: CAWSRASGSSETQYF. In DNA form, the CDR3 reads TGTGCCTGGAGTCGTGCTAGCGGGAGCTCAGAGACCCAGTACTTC.

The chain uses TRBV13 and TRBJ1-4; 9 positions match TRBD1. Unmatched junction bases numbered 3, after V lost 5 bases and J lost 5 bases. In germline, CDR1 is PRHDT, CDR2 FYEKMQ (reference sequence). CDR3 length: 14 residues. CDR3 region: CASSTTGGNEKLFF. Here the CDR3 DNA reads TGTGCCAGCAGCACGACAGGGGGGAATGAAAAACTGTTTTTT.